This T cell receptor beta chain was captured by sequencing in a study of CD8 T cells in ankylosing spondylitis. Findings of the study overall: Researchers reportedly found disease-linked clones significantly enriched in matched ankylosing spondylitis synovial fluid. Fewer than ten highly homologous variants made up a TCR beta motif, and this motif appeared characteristic of ankylosing spondylitis blood. Reactive arthritis synovial fluid and blood were previously reported to contain some motif variants.

This clonotype was observed at least ten times. Antigen: not known. Each CDR3 protein is one row after TCRdb ran MiXCR on the 5' RACE reads. The sample includes about 160,000 distinct CDR3 sequences, around 19% of them seen just once. The ends were cut back, 4 bases at V and 2 bases at J, with 17 bases in the middle. The CDR3 covers 16 residues. Germline loops: CDR1 SGHRS, CDR2 YFSETQ. Sequencing input: blood, either unsorted or a sorted T cell fraction (not recorded which). The chain combines TRBV5-1 with TRBJ2-3, with D possibly matching TRBD1 (6 bases). This TCR was sampled from a male donor with ankylosing spondylitis or in good health (not recorded which). CDR3 loop: CASSGAGTTNTDTQYF. The CDR3 DNA follows: TGCGCCAGCAGCGGGGCCGGGACAACCAACACAGATACGCAGTATTTT.